Sequencing of this T cell receptor beta chain was carried out in a study of cytomegalovirus exposure and HLA in healthy donors. The PCR ran on 60 Vbeta and 13 Jbeta primers. TCRdb's table, derived via immunoSEQ multiplex PCR, lists solely in-frame clones and lacks some. The sample carries around 140,000 clones, roughly three quarters recorded once. The CDR3 is made up of 15 amino acids. CDR1 is SGDLS, CDR2 YYNGEE, per germline. Trimming took off 0 bases at V and 5 bases at J, with 13 bases between the two ends. This chain joins TRBV9 and TRBJ2-3, with D possibly matching TRBD2 (6 bases). The TCR sequence derives from a female donor in good health and CMV-seronegative. The sample was PBMCs. CDR3 coding DNA: TGTGCCAGCAGCGTAGCGGCGGGGCGCGGAGATACGCAGTATTTT. Its protein product is CASSVAAGRGDTQYF.